The T cell receptor (beta chain) under discussion was sequenced for a study of beta chain features in type 1 diabetes. Overall study findings and caveats: Within the patient group, naive, central memory and Treg TCRB repertoires appeared more similar to each other than within healthy donors. All four CD4+ subsets from Type 1 diabetes patients carried moderately but significantly shorter TCRB CDR3s. Cells carrying high TCR expression could end up over-represented when cDNA is sequenced. There were fewer insertions and more deletions at the VDJ junctions of type 1 diabetes patients.

This CDR3 is built from 15 residues. Germline CDR1 reads SQVTM; CDR2 reads ANQGSEA. The ends lost 6 bases at V and 8 bases at J; junction bases unmatched: 11. TCRB transcripts that were expressed got sequenced, as all of the isolated RNA had been reverse transcribed. Method: immunoSEQ multiplex PCR; TCRdb's copy keeps in-frame clones and lacks some. The sample holds about 650,000 clones, around an eighth seen once. About this clone: The antigen is undetermined.

One heparinised draw of blood, averaging around 100 mL, came from each donor. The rearrangement links TRBV29-1 to TRBJ2-3, with TRBD2 matching over 13 bases. The sequence derives from a man aged 25-40 years with type 1 diabetes. Sequencing was done on a sample of naive CD4+ T cells from blood. The CDR3 DNA reads as TGCAGCGTCGGTACTAGCGGGGGGGCCGGATTTACGCAGTATTTT. The encoded protein is CSVGTSGGAGFTQYF.